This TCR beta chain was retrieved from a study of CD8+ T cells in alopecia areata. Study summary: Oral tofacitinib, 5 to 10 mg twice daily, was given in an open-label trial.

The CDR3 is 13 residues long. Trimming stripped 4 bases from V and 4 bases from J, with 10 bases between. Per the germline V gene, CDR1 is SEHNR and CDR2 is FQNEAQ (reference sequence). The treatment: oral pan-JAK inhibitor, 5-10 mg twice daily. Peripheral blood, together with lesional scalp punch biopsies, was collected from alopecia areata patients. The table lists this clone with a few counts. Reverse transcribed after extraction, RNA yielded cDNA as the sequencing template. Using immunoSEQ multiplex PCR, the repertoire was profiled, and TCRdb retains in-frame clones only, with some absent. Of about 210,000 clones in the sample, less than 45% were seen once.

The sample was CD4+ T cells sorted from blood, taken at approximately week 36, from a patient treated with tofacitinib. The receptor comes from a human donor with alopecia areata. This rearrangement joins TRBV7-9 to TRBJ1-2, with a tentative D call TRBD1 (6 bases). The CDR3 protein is CASSSRTAYGYTF. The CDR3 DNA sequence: TGTGCCAGCAGCTCGAGGACAGCCTATGGCTACACCTTC.